This T cell receptor (beta chain) is drawn from a study of T cell responses to AZD1222 COVID-19 vaccine. Whole-study results and caveats: Clonal diversity may have been underestimated in mostly white British donors. Without day 14 samples, only post-peak T cell repertoires were studied.

Trimming pared 1 base from V and 0 bases from J, leaving 9 bases between. There are 15 residues in the CDR3. The V gene's germline CDR1 is LGHNA and CDR2 YNFKEQ. Assay: immunoSEQ multiplex PCR; the TCRdb copy retains only in-frame clones and omits some. The sample contains about 100,000 clones, approximately 90% of which appear only once. Turning to this clone: The antigen is undetermined.

The sample was peripheral blood, taken 28 days after the second AZD1222 dose. The rearrangement links TRBV4-2 to TRBJ1-2, with no clear D. The source of this sequence is an adult who received the AZD1222 COVID-19 vaccine. CDR3 amino acids: CASSQAFGPNYGYTF. The DNA of the CDR3 is TGTGCCAGCAGCCAAGCGTTCGGTCCTAACTATGGCTACACCTTC.